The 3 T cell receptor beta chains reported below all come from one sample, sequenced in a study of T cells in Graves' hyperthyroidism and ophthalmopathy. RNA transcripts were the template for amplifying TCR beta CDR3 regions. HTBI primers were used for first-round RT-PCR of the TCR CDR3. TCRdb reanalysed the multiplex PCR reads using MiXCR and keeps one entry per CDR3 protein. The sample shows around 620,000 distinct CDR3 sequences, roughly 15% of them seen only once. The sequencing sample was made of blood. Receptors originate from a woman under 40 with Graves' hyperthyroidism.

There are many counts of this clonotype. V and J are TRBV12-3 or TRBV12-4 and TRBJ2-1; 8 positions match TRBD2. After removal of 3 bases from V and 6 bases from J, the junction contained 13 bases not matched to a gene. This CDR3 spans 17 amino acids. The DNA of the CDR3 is TGTGCCAGCAGTTTCGCCCCCGGGACTAGAGGAATCAATGAGCAGTTCTTC. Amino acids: CASSFAPGTRGINEQFF.

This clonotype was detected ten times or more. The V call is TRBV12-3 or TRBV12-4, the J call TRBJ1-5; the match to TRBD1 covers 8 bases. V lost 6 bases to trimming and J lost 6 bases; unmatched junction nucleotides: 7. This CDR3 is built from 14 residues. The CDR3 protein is CASRSTGGAQPQHF. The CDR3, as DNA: TGTGCCAGCAGGTCTACAGGGGGAGCTCAGCCCCAGCATTTT.

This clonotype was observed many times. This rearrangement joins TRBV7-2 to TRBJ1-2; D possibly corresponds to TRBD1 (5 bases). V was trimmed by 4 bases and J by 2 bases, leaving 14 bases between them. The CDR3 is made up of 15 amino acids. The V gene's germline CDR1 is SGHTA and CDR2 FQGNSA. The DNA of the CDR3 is TGTGCCAGCAGCTCGAAGGGGTTGGGAAACTATGGCTACACCTTC. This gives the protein CASSSKGLGNYGYTF.